This is a list of T cell receptor beta chains from one sample in a study of tumor and adjacent non-tumor tissue in lung cancer. TCRdb redid the calling of the multiplex PCR reads with MiXCR, one entry per CDR3 protein. The profile shows about 44,000 distinct CDR3 sequences, roughly 62% of them singletons. Source material: distant non-tumor lung tissue. The receptors were gathered from a woman in her thirties or forties with non-small cell lung cancer. Each CDR3 is given with its conserved first and last residue. D genes are given only for firm matches. A row's size may be missing; if present it is once, few, many or a size class.

clone_size	v_call	d_call	j_call	cdr3_length	cdr3_nt	cdr3_aa
many	TRBV7-8	TRBD2	TRBJ2-1	16	TGTGCCAGCAGCTCAGGACTAGCGGGGGGATACAATGAGCAGTTCTTC	CASSSGLAGGYNEQFF
.	TRBV5-5	TRBD1	TRBJ2-7	14	TGTGCCAGCGAGCCCGGGACAGACTCATACGAGCAATACTTC	CASEPGTDSYEQYF
many	TRBV5-6	TRBD1	TRBJ1-6	14	TGTGCCAGCAGAAAGGGGGCGGCGAATTCACCCCTCCACTTT	CASRKGAANSPLHF
.	TRBV12-3/TRBV12-4	.	TRBJ1-2	14	TGTGCCAGCAGTTTACAGGTCGCGAGCGATTGCTACACCTTC	CASSLQVASDCYTF
many	TRBV4-1	.	TRBJ1-5	15	TGCGCCAGCAGCCAAGATCGGACCCCAAATCAGCCCCAGCATTTT	CASSQDRTPNQPQHF
.	TRBV11-1	.	TRBJ2-6	15	TGTGTCAGCAGCCTAGGGTCCGTTAAGGTCAACGCCCTGACCTTC	CVSSLGSVKVNALTF
.	TRBV12-3/TRBV12-4	.	TRBJ1-3	14	TGTGCCAGCAACATGCTGGTCTCTGGACACACCATATATTTT	CASNMLVSGHTIYF
.	TRBV6-1	.	TRBJ1-1	14	TGTGCCTGCAGTGTAAGGGCGGGGGGGACTGAAGCTTTCTTT	CACSVRAGGTEAFF
.	TRBV6-2/TRBV6-3	.	TRBJ2-7	16	TGTGCCGGCAGTTTCCCCCCTCACGCTCCCTCCTACGAGCAGTACTTC	CAGSFPPHAPSYEQYF
few	TRBV20-1	TRBD1	TRBJ1-3	15	TGCGGTGCCCCGGACAGGGAAGGGGATAGGCACACCATATACTTT	CGAPDREGDRHTIYF
once	TRBV4-2	TRBD2	TRBJ2-1	16	TGTGCCAGCAGCCAAGCAGCGGGGGAGTTCTACAATGAGCAGTTCTTT	CASSQAAGEFYNEQFF
.	TRBV7-2	.	TRBJ2-7	14	TGTGCCAGCAGCTCCCGTACAGGATTCTACGAGCAGTACTTC	CASSSRTGFYEQYF
.	TRBV11-2	.	TRBJ2-6	16	TGTGCCAACAGCTGGTCAGACGTCTCTGGGGCCAGCGTCCTGACTTTC	CANSWSDVSGASVLTF
.	TRBV2	TRBD2	TRBJ2-7	12	TGTGCCACTAGCGGTGGGTCTTGCGAGCACTACTTC	CATSGGSCEHYF
many	TRBV4-1	.	TRBJ2-7	13	TGCGCCAGCAGCCAAACTCCGACCTACGAGCAGTACTTC	CASSQTPTYEQYF
.	TRBV4-2	.	TRBJ1-2	12	TGTACCAACAGCCAGGGACCCGGTGGCTACACCTTC	CTNSQGPGGYTF
.	TRBV6-5	TRBD2	TRBJ2-3	16	TGTGCTAGCAGAAGAATAGCGGGGACTAGCACAGATGCGCAGTATTTT	CASRRIAGTSTDAQYF
.	TRBV11-1	.	TRBJ1-4	16	TGTATCAGTAGCTTAGACTACGAGACAGGAACCGAAAAACTGTTTTTT	CISSLDYETGTEKLFF
.	TRBV20-1	TRBD1	TRBJ2-7	13	TGCAGTGCTAATCGGGGACAGGGATACGAGAAGTACTTC	CSANRGQGYEKYF
.	TRBV10-2	TRBD1	TRBJ1-2	13	TGCGCCAGCAGTGACACAGGGGAGTATAGCTACACCTTC	CASSDTGEYSYTF
.	TRBV11-3	.	TRBJ2-1	16	TGTGCTAGCAGCCAGAGACCTAGGAGCTCCTACAATGAGCAGTCCTTC	CASSQRPRSSYNEQSF
.	TRBV11-2	.	TRBJ1-2	14	TGTGCCAACAGTTTCAACGGACAGAGCTATGGCTACACCTTC	CANSFNGQSYGYTF
.	TRBV29-1	.	TRBJ2-7	14	TGCAGCGTTGAAGAGAGTAAGGCCAGCTACGGGCAGTACTTC	CSVEESKASYGQYF